This T cell receptor (beta chain) was profiled in a study of control samples from healthy donors and cancer patients. TCRdb keeps only in-frame clones here, not all; method: immunoSEQ multiplex PCR. Of 150,000 to 200,000 clones detected, around nine tenths appear once; the ten largest clones hold over 1.1%. The sample consisted of blood. The TCR originated in a man in his thirties or forties in good health.

CDR3 DNA: TGTGCCAGCAGCCCCCTGACGATGTGGGATACTGAAGCTTTCTTT. This sequence encodes CASSPLTMWDTEAFF. J is TRBJ1-1 and V is TRBV9, with no clear D. The CDR3 is 15 residues long. Germline CDR1 reads SGDLS; CDR2 reads YYNGEE. V dropped 4 bases and J dropped 5 bases, with 18 bases sitting between them.